The clone carrying this T cell receptor beta chain was picked up many times. The V and J ends lost 5 bases and 1 base respectively, with 8 bases between them. The CDR3 extends over 13 amino acids. In germline, CDR1 is LGHNT, CDR2 FRNRAP. These data are taken from a study of metastatic and nonmetastatic thyroid tumors. Study as a whole: The study looked at repertoires side by side in blood and in tumor or nodule tissue from malignant and benign thyroid patients.

No patient received treatment before thyroid surgery. TCRdb reanalyzed the PCR reads via MiXCR. This sample has some 19,000 clones, with roughly a sixth found just once. V gene TRBV12-5 combines with J gene TRBJ2-5; D gene unclear. The TCR sequence derives from a female donor with papillary thyroid cancer or a benign thyroid nodule (not recorded which). Some clones in this sample may be carry-over from other donors' samples. The sequencing input was blood. CDR3 amino acids: CASGEPSQETQYF. CDR3 bases: TGTGCTAGTGGTGAGCCTTCCCAAGAGACCCAGTACTTC.